This is a list of T cell receptor beta chains from one sample in a study of shared clonotypes between healthy human individuals. Data came from immunoSEQ multiplex PCR; TCRdb stores just in-frame clones and leaves some out. The table has millions of clones, 85% to 95% seen once. Sequencing used naive CD4+ T cells sorted from blood. All receptors derive from a man between 18 and 35 years old in good health. The CDR3 runs from the conserved cysteine through the conserved F or W. A D gene is named only where the DNA matches it firmly. Not all rows give a size; the values are once, few, many and, for expanded clones, a class.

clone size,J gene,V gene,D gene,CDR3 DNA,CDR3 protein
.,TRBJ1-6,TRBV28,.,TGTGCCAGCAGTTTATCGACAGGTCGATCCCCCCTCCACTTT,CASSLSTGRSPLHF
.,TRBJ1-2,TRBV25-1,TRBD1,TGTGCCAGCAGTGTGACAGGGAGCTTTGGCTACACCTTC,CASSVTGSFGYTF
.,TRBJ1-5,TRBV6-5,.,TGTGCCAGCAGCCCTCCGCATAGCAATCAGCCCCAGCATTTT,CASSPPHSNQPQHF
.,TRBJ2-2,TRBV7-9,.,TGTGCCAGCAGCTCCCCTATCTGGGGAGGAAACACCGGGGAGCTGTTTTTT,CASSSPIWGGNTGELFF
.,TRBJ2-7,TRBV30,TRBD1,TGTGCCTGGAGGGGGTCAGGGGGCTACGAGCAGTACTTC,CAWRGSGGYEQYF
.,TRBJ2-7,TRBV4-3,.,TGCGCCAGCAGCGGATACCGGGGCTACGAGCAGTACTTC,CASSGYRGYEQYF
.,TRBJ1-1,TRBV19,TRBD1,TGTGCCAGTAGTGCCGGACAGGGCCGCACTGAAGCTTTCTTT,CASSAGQGRTEAFF
.,TRBJ2-2,TRBV5-1,TRBD2,TGCGCCAGCAGCCACGCTAGCGGGGGGGTCACCGGGGAGCTGTTTTTT,CASSHASGGVTGELFF
once,TRBJ1-4,TRBV19,.,TGTGCCAGTAGTGGATCCCCTGGTCTGGGCCCTAATGAAAAACTGTTTTTT,CASSGSPGLGPNEKLFF
.,TRBJ1-2,TRBV10-3,.,TGTGCCATCAGTGAGTCTTTGGATGGCTACACCTTC,CAISESLDGYTF
.,TRBJ2-3,TRBV2,.,TGTGCCAGCAGTGAAGGACAAGCCGGCACAGATACGCAGTATTTT,CASSEGQAGTDTQYF
.,TRBJ2-2,TRBV7-6,.,TGTGCCAGCAGCTTAGCGCGCGGGACCGGGGAGCTGTTTTTT,CASSLARGTGELFF
.,TRBJ1-2,TRBV5-4,.,TGTGCCAGCAGCCCCGGGGACAATAGAAAAGGCTACACCTTC,CASSPGDNRKGYTF
.,TRBJ1-2,TRBV9,TRBD1,TGTGCCAGCAGCGTAGGGACAGGGCAAAACTATGGCTACACCTTC,CASSVGTGQNYGYTF
.,TRBJ2-3,TRBV6-4,.,TGTGCCAGCACTAATCGGAAACAAGAAAGTTCGGATACGCAGTATTTT,CASTNRKQESSDTQYF
.,TRBJ2-7,TRBV30,.,TGTGCCTGGAGTACTAAGAGTCCTGACTACGAGCAGTACTTC,CAWSTKSPDYEQYF
.,TRBJ2-3,TRBV9,.,TGTGCCAGCAGCACCCCCGAGGGGGGGACAGATACGCAGTATTTT,CASSTPEGGTDTQYF
.,TRBJ2-7,TRBV5-8,.,TGTGCCAGCAGCTCAAACTACGAGCAGTACTTC,CASSSNYEQYF
.,TRBJ1-5,TRBV6-6,.,TGTGCCAGCAGAAACACAGGTATCGGTCAGCCCCAGCATTTT,CASRNTGIGQPQHF
.,TRBJ2-3,TRBV11-2,.,TGTGCCAGCAGACAACCGGGAAACACAGATACGCAGTATTTT,CASRQPGNTDTQYF
.,TRBJ1-1,TRBV2,.,TGTGCCAGCAGTGAAATCGCACAGTTGAACACTGAAGCTTTCTTT,CASSEIAQLNTEAFF
.,TRBJ2-7,TRBV10-3,.,TGTGCCATCATGCAGCTAGGGCACGACGAGCAGTACTTC,CAIMQLGHDEQYF
.,TRBJ1-5,TRBV19,.,TGTGCCAGTAGTATTCTGGAGGGGGGCAATCAGCCCCAGCATTTT,CASSILEGGNQPQHF
.,TRBJ1-2,TRBV6-5,.,TGTGCCAGCAGTTACTCGAGAGGATCCTATGGCTACACCTTC,CASSYSRGSYGYTF
.,TRBJ2-1,TRBV6-5,TRBD1,TGTGCCAGCAGTTACTCGATTACAGGGGGTTGGAATGAGCAGTTCTTC,CASSYSITGGWNEQFF
.,TRBJ2-7,TRBV18,.,TGTGCCAGCTCACCACCTTCGTTAGACTCCTACGAGCAGTACTTC,CASSPPSLDSYEQYF
few,TRBJ2-3,TRBV7-2,.,TGTGCCAGCAGCTTAAAAGATACGCAGTATTTT,CASSLKDTQYF
.,TRBJ2-1,TRBV19,TRBD2,TGTGCCAGTAACACTCAGCGGGGGACCTACAATGAGCAGTTCTTC,CASNTQRGTYNEQFF
.,TRBJ2-5,TRBV5-1,.,TGCGCCAGCAGCTTGGAAGGGGTTTGGGGCCAAGAGACCCAGTACTTC,CASSLEGVWGQETQYF
.,TRBJ1-5,TRBV18,TRBD1,TGTGCCAGCGCCCCCGGGACAGGGAACCAGCCCCAGCATTTT,CASAPGTGNQPQHF
.,TRBJ2-3,TRBV5-1,TRBD2,TGCGCCAGCAAGGGGACTAGCGGCACAGATACGCAGTATTTT,CASKGTSGTDTQYF
.,TRBJ2-2,TRBV5-1,.,TGCGCCAGCAGCACCGCCCTCACCGGGGAGCTGTTTTTT,CASSTALTGELFF
.,TRBJ2-7,TRBV5-1,.,TGCGCCAGCAGCTTGGAACTCAGCTCCTACGAGCAGTACTTC,CASSLELSSYEQYF
.,TRBJ2-7,TRBV11-2,TRBD2,TGTGCCAGCAGCCCCACAGCGGGAGTATTAACCTACGAGCAGTACTTC,CASSPTAGVLTYEQYF
once,TRBJ2-5,TRBV2,.,TGTGCCAGCACTAGGGACCAAGAGACCCAGTACTTC,CASTRDQETQYF
.,TRBJ1-3,TRBV6-5,.,TGTGCCAGCAGTTCGGGATTCTCTGGAAACACCATATATTTT,CASSSGFSGNTIYF
.,TRBJ1-1,TRBV5-1,TRBD1,TGCGCCAGCAGCTACCGGACAGGGGGCGACACTGAAGCTTTCTTT,CASSYRTGGDTEAFF
.,TRBJ1-2,TRBV7-6,TRBD1,TGTGCCAGCAGCCTCCTTGGACAGGGCGGAGGCTACACCTTC,CASSLLGQGGGYTF
.,TRBJ2-5,TRBV5-1,TRBD2,TGCGCCAGCAGCCCCCAGGCGGGAGATTATATGTGGGAGACCCAGTACTTC,CASSPQAGDYMWETQYF